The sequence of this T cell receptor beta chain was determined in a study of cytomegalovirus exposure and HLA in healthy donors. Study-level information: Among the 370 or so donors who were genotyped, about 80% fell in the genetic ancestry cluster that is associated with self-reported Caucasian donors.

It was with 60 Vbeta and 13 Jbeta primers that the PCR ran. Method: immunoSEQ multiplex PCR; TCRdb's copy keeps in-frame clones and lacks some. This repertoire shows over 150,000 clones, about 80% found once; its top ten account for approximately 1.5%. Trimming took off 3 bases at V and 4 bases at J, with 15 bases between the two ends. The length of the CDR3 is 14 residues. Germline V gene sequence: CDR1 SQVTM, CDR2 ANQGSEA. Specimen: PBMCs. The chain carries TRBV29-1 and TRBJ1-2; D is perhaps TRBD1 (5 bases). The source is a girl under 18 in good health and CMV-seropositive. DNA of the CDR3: TGCAGCGTTGATTTAAGGGGCGGGACCTATGGCTACACCTTC. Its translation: CSVDLRGGTYGYTF. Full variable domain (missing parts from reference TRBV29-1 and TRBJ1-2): SAVISQKPSRDICQRGTSLTIQCQVDSQVTMMFWYRQQPGQSLTLIATANQGSEATYESGFVIDKFPISRPNLTFSTLTVSNMSPEDSSIYLCSVDLRGGTYGYTFGSGTRLTVV.